What follows is one T cell receptor (beta chain) and its context. Healthy Caucasian individuals from Russia aged roughly 6 to 95 served as donors. The sample is drawn from a study of blood T cells in healthy people across ages. The CDR3 totals 14 residues. Germline V gene lookup returns CDR1 LNHDA and CDR2 SQIVND (reference sequence). The V gene lost 3 bases and the J gene lost 4 bases, with 12 bases spanning the gap. A second roughly 7 to 11 cycle PCR used barcoded and J-beta primers. Each TCR beta cDNA got a 12-nucleotide random molecular identifier. Paired-end reads containing CDR3 totaled no fewer than 3 million for each sample. TCRdb redid the calling of the 5' RACE reads with MiXCR, one entry per CDR3 protein. Among over 1,500,000 distinct CDR3 sequences listed, approximately 39% were seen once.

The TCR sequence derives from a human donor in good health. Material for sequencing was blood. The V gene is TRBV19, the J gene TRBJ2-5, with D uncertain. CDR3 nucleotides: TGTGCCAGTAGTATGCGACATAATATAGAGACCCAGTACTTC. This encodes CASSMRHNIETQYF.